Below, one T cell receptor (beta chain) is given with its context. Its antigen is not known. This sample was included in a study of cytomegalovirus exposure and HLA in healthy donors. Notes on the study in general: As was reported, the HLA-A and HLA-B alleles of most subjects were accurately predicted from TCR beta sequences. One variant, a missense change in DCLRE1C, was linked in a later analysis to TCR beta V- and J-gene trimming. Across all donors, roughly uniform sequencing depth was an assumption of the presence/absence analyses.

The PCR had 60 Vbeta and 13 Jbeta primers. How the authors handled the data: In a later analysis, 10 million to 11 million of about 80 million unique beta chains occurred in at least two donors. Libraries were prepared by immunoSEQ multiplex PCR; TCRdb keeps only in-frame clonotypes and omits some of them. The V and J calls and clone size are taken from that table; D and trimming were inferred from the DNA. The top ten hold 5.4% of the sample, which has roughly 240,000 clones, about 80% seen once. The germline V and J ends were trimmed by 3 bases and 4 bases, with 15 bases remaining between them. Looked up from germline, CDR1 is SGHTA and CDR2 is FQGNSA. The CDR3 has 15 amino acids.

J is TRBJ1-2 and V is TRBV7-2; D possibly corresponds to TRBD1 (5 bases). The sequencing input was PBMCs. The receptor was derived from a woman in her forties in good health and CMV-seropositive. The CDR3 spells CASSFPEAGLYGYTF. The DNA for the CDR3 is TGTGCCAGCAGCTTCCCTGAGGCAGGGCTCTATGGCTACACCTTC.